The 20 T cell receptor beta chains in this list originate from one sample, sequenced in a study of T cells in Graves' hyperthyroidism and ophthalmopathy (dated by TCRdb to 2018 to 2020). The method behind the library was multiplex PCR. Sequencer: Illumina HiSeq 2000. The TCR beta CDR3 regions were amplified from RNA transcripts. A first-round RT-PCR of the TCR CDR3 used the HTBI primer set with the Qiagen OneStep RT-PCR kit. The raw public reads went through TCRdb reprocessing: fastp at Q25, MiXCR clone calling, in-frame beta chains kept. Each CDR3 protein appears once, grouped with its most common genes and DNA. The sample includes around 300,000 distinct CDR3 sequences, with roughly 13% observed a single time. The ten largest clones add up to 7.9% of the sample. Sequencing was performed on blood. The receptors here all came from a woman in her thirties or forties with Graves' hyperthyroidism.

Ten or more counts support this clonotype. The chain couples TRBV12-3 or TRBV12-4 to TRBJ2-1, with D possibly being TRBD2 (6 bases). Deletions cut 6 bases from V and 0 bases from J, with 9 bases between. The CDR3 contains 14 residues. DNA for the CDR3: TGTGCCAGCAGGGCGACTAGCTCCTACAATGAGCAGTTCTTC. Translation gives CASRATSSYNEQFF.

The J gene is TRBJ2-5, the V gene TRBV5-1, with 11 bases aligning to TRBD2. V lost 0 bases, J lost 4 bases, and 11 bases stayed unmatched. The CDR3 sequence is 18 residues long. Germline CDR1 SGHRS, CDR2 YFSETQ. The CDR3, as DNA: TGCGCCAGCAGCTTGGGGCAGCTAGCGGGAGGTCTGGGAGAGACCCAGTACTTC. Translation gives CASSLGQLAGGLGETQYF.

Many counts were recorded for this clonotype. The chain carries TRBV11-3 and TRBJ2-1, with D possibly TRBD1 on 5 matching bases. Germline V gene lookup returns CDR1 SGHNT and CDR2 YENEEA. This CDR3 has 14 amino acids. The V end lost 2 bases, the J end lost 4 bases, and 9 bases lay between the germline ends. CDR3 region: CASSLWGAYNEQFF. The CDR3 DNA sequence: TGTGCCAGCAGCTTATGGGGCGCTTACAATGAGCAGTTCTTC.

This clonotype came up a few times. The V and J genes are TRBV12-3 or TRBV12-4 and TRBJ2-4, with 12 bases matching TRBD1. V lost 5 bases, J lost 3 bases, and 17 bases stayed unmatched. The CDR3 is made up of 20 amino acids. CDR3 sequence: CASSATGTGGALSLKNIQYF. For the CDR3, the DNA is TGTGCCAGCAGTGCCACCGGGACAGGGGGCGCGTTGAGCCTCAAAAACATTCAGTACTTC.

This clonotype was counted ten times or more. The chain is built from TRBV18 and TRBJ2-3; D unclear. The CDR3 extends over 11 amino acids. The V end lost 8 bases, the J end lost 6 bases, and 9 bases lay between the germline ends. The germline V gene encodes CDR1 KGHSH and CDR2 LQKENI. The CDR3 region has the DNA TGTGCCAGCGCGGAAATGGATACGCAGTATTTT. As protein: CASAEMDTQYF.

The chain has TRBV5-1 and TRBJ2-2, with 12 bases lining up with TRBD2. V shed 4 bases, J shed 8 bases, and the junction held 6 bases outside the gene matches. CDR1 and CDR2 (germline): SGHRS, YFSETQ. The CDR3 loop spans 15 amino acids. CDR3 in amino acids: CASSILAGGEGELFF. CDR3 nucleotide sequence: TGCGCCAGCAGCATACTAGCGGGAGGTGAAGGGGAGCTGTTTTTT. Full variable domain (rest looked up from reference TRBV5-1 and TRBJ2-2): KAGVTQTPRYLIKTRGQQVTLSCSPISGHRSVSWYQQTPGQGLQFLFEYFSETQRNKGNFPGRFSGRQFSNSRSEMNVSTLELGDSALYLCASSILAGGEGELFFGEGSRLTVL.

This clonotype was observed at least ten times. V usage is TRBV20-1 and J usage is TRBJ2-5; 8 bases align to TRBD1. The junction had 10 bases not matched to a gene; V was cut back by 3 bases and J by 7 bases. The CDR3 runs 14 residues. In germline, CDR1 is DFQATT, CDR2 SNEGSKA (reference sequence). The CDR3 region is CSASSGTGDSTQYF. CDR3 in DNA: TGCAGTGCTAGTTCCGGGACAGGAGACTCGACCCAGTACTTC.

The chain links TRBV9 to TRBJ2-3, with 11 bases matching TRBD2. J was trimmed by 6 bases and V by 3 bases; bases with no gene match: 9. Looked up from germline, CDR1 is SGDLS and CDR2 is YYNGEE. The CDR3 is made up of 16 amino acids. The CDR3 is CASSAGTSGPPDTQYF. The CDR3 DNA reads as TGTGCCAGCAGCGCCGGGACTAGCGGACCCCCGGATACGCAGTATTTT.

The chain carries TRBV4-1 and TRBJ2-7, with a weak D call TRBD2 (6 bases). Trimming removed 0 bases from V and 2 bases from J, with 14 bases in between. The CDR3 length is 16 residues. Germline V gene data show CDR1 as MGHRA and CDR2 as YSYEKL. The CDR3 sequence is CASSQEWFGGTYEQYF. DNA of the CDR3: TGCGCCAGCAGCCAAGAGTGGTTTGGGGGGACCTACGAGCAGTACTTC.

The chain has TRBV6-1 and TRBJ2-1; TRBD2 is a possible D gene (5 bases). The ends were cut back, 7 bases at V and 6 bases at J, with 10 bases in the middle. Germline CDR1 MNHNS, CDR2 SASEGT. CDR3 length: 12 amino acids. The CDR3 coding sequence is TGTGCCAGCACTGGACTTTTCAATGAGCAGTTCTTC. Encoded protein: CASTGLFNEQFF.

The table lists this clonotype with many counts. The chain combines TRBV28 with TRBJ2-3, with no clear D. The germline gives CDR1 MDHEN, CDR2 SYDVKM. Trimming stripped 5 bases from V and 4 bases from J, with 7 bases between. The CDR3 is 12 amino acids. In nucleotides, the CDR3 is TGTGCCAGCAGTACCCAATCAGATACGCAGTATTTT. Amino acid sequence: CASSTQSDTQYF. The complete variable domain, with remaining parts taken from reference TRBV28 and TRBJ2-3, reads DVKVTQSSRYLVKRTGEKVFLECVQDMDHENMFWYRQDPGLGLRLIYFSYDVKMKEKGDIPEGYSVSREKKERFSLILESASTNQTSMYLCASSTQSDTQYFGPGTRLTVL.

Many counts were recorded for this clonotype. This chain uses TRBV10-1 with TRBJ2-2, with 7 positions matching TRBD1. From germline, CDR1 is WNHNN and CDR2 SYGVQD (reference sequence). After removal of 4 bases from V and 13 bases from J, the junction contained 21 bases not matched to a gene. This CDR3 has 17 residues. This CDR3 reads CASSGTGREDISSGLFF. The CDR3 bases are TGCGCCAGCAGTGGGACAGGTCGTGAGGACATAAGCTCAGGGCTGTTTTTT.

J is TRBJ1-2 and V is TRBV6-5, with unresolved D. The CDR3 runs 13 residues. CDR1 and CDR2 (germline): MNHEY, SVGAGI. Trimming stripped 2 bases from V and 0 bases from J, with 4 bases between. The CDR3 DNA sequence: TGTGCCAGCAGTTACAGATCTAACTATGGCTACACCTTC. Translating it yields CASSYRSNYGYTF.

This clonotype showed up many times. V usage is TRBV11-2 and J usage is TRBJ2-2; 9 bases are shared with TRBD2. J was trimmed by 4 bases and V by 1 base; bases with no gene match: 4. In germline, CDR1 is SGHAT, CDR2 FQNNGV. The CDR3 has 16 residues. CDR3 nucleotides: TGTGCCAGCAGCTTAGGGCGGGAGGGCCTCACCGGGGAGCTGTTTTTT. Protein sequence: CASSLGREGLTGELFF.

The CDR3 protein is CASSWGRGQETQYF. The CDR3 DNA sequence: TGTGCCAGCAGTTGGGGCAGGGGCCAAGAGACCCAGTACTTC. This chain connects TRBV28 to TRBJ2-5; a possible D gene is TRBD1 (6 bases). V was pared by 4 bases and J by 1 base, with 10 bases between. This CDR3 has 14 residues. Germline CDR1 and CDR2: MDHEN and SYDVKM.

This clonotype has a handful of counts. The chain has TRBV5-6 and TRBJ2-7; 9 bases are shared with TRBD1. The CDR3 runs 14 residues. Germline assignment: CDR1 SGHDT and CDR2 YYEEEE. The ends lost 5 bases at V and 5 bases at J; junction bases unmatched: 8. CDR3 sequence reads: CASSLRGTGNEQYF. CDR3 nucleotides: TGTGCCAGCAGTTTACGCGGGACAGGGAACGAGCAGTACTTC.

V usage is TRBV9 and J usage is TRBJ1-4; no definite D call. The CDR3 spans 16 residues. V was clipped by 0 bases and J by 8 bases, with 17 bases between them. Germline loops: CDR1 SGDLS, CDR2 YYNGEE. This CDR3 reads CASSVAGSGSWEKLFF. The CDR3, as DNA: TGTGCCAGCAGCGTAGCTGGGTCGGGTAGTTGGGAAAAACTGTTTTTT. The entire variable domain, with the rest obtained from reference TRBV9 and TRBJ1-4, is as follows: DSGVTQTPKHLITATGQRVTLRCSPRSGDLSVYWYQQSLDQGLQFLIQYYNGEERAKGNILERFSAQQFPDLHSELNLSSLELGDSALYFCASSVAGSGSWEKLFFGSGTQLSVL.

This clonotype was detected a few times. The gene calls are TRBV6-1 and TRBJ2-3; D remains ambiguous. V lost 7 bases and J 0 bases, leaving 14 bases between the germline ends. The CDR3 has 15 amino acids. Looked up from germline, CDR1 is MNHNS and CDR2 is SASEGT. CDR3 sequence reads: CASKNSIPSTDTQYF. In DNA form, the CDR3 reads TGTGCCAGCAAAAATTCTATACCTAGCACAGATACGCAGTATTTT.

This clonotype was seen ten or more times. V usage is TRBV7-9 and J usage is TRBJ2-5; 9 nucleotides line up with TRBD2. The CDR3 is 12 amino acids. The trim removed 3 bases at V and 13 bases at J, leaving 6 bases unmatched. Germline V gene lookup returns CDR1 SEHNR and CDR2 FQNEAQ (reference sequence). CDR3 sequence reads: CASSLGTSSSYF. In nucleotides, the CDR3 is TGTGCCAGCAGCTTGGGGACTAGCAGTTCGTACTTC.

A remark on this clonotype: This sequence may be a read error, since a much larger clone differs from it by one base. This chain joins TRBV3-1 and TRBJ1-1; a possible D gene is TRBD1 (6 bases). Germline values: CDR1 LGHDT, CDR2 YNNKEL (reference sequence). The CDR3 covers 15 residues. The CDR3 DNA reads TGTGCCGGCAGCCCCAGTGGGGTGAGGGGGACTGAAGCTTTCTTT. Translation gives CAGSPSGVRGTEAFF.